These T cell receptor beta chains were read from a single sample in a study of blood T cell repertoires in COVID-19. Here immunoSEQ multiplex PCR was the method, and the copy in TCRdb shows in-frame clones only, minus some. The data hold 87,000 or so clones, with less than 95% observed a single time. Sequenced material: peripheral blood. The origin of the receptors is a man between 18 and 35 years old with COVID-19, enrolled during active disease. The CDR3 runs from the conserved cysteine through the conserved F or W. The D gene is left open where the match is weak.

V gene,J gene,D gene,CDR3 DNA,CDR3 protein
TRBV19,TRBJ1-2,-,TGTGCCAGTAGTATTCGCCGGGAGCGCTATGGCTACACCTTC,CASSIRRERYGYTF
TRBV7-8,TRBJ2-5,TRBD1,TGTGCCAGCAGGAGGCCATACAGGGGGGAGACCCAGTACTTC,CASRRPYRGETQYF
TRBV7-9,TRBJ1-6,-,TGTGCCAGCAGCTTAGCGGGGCTTTCACCCCTCCACTTT,CASSLAGLSPLHF
TRBV11-2,TRBJ2-1,-,TGTGCCAGCAGCCTCGCCCCGGGGGAGCAGTTCTTC,CASSLAPGEQFF
TRBV27,TRBJ2-7,-,TGTGCCAGCAGTTTATCGCGGGGCTACGAGCAGTACTTC,CASSLSRGYEQYF
TRBV27,TRBJ2-5,TRBD2,TGTGCCAGCAGTAGGTTACTAGCGGGTGGTTACGGGGAGACCCAGTACTTC,CASSRLLAGGYGETQYF
TRBV27,TRBJ2-1,TRBD2,TGTGCCAGCAGTCCTACCCCCTTCGGCGGAGCGGGAAATGAGCAGTTCTTC,CASSPTPFGGAGNEQFF
TRBV2,TRBJ2-3,TRBD1,TGTGCCAGCAGTGACCCGGGACAGGGGTTTGATCCTAGCACAGATACGCAGTATTTT,CASSDPGQGFDPSTDTQYF
TRBV6-1,TRBJ2-1,TRBD2,TGTGCCAGCAGTGGACTCGGGGGGAGACGGAGCTACAATGAGCAGTTCTTC,CASSGLGGRRSYNEQFF
TRBV7-9,TRBJ1-4,-,TGTGCCAGCAGCCCCCCGGGAGTAGACGAAAAACTGCTTTTT,CASSPPGVDEKLLF
TRBV5-4,TRBJ1-2,-,TGTGCCAGCAGCTTGTGGGGCGCCGCCTATGGCTACACCTTC,CASSLWGAAYGYTF
TRBV28,TRBJ1-2,-,TGTGCCAGCAGTTTGGACACCTATGGCTACACCTTC,CASSLDTYGYTF
TRBV28,TRBJ2-1,-,TGTGCCAGCAGTTCCGTTTTTAATGAGCAGTTCTTC,CASSSVFNEQFF
TRBV7-8,TRBJ2-7,-,TGTGCCAGCAGCTTACTATTGACAGGAGGCTACGAGCAGTACTTC,CASSLLLTGGYEQYF
TRBV5-4,TRBJ2-7,-,TGTGCCAGCAGCGCCCGCAGGGATACCTACGAGCAGTACTTC,CASSARRDTYEQYF
TRBV19,TRBJ2-7,TRBD2,TGTGCCAGTGCTCTGAGCGGGAGGGCCTACGAGCAGTACTTC,CASALSGRAYEQYF
TRBV19,TRBJ1-4,-,TGTGCCAGCGCAACACAGGTTAATGAAAAACTGTTTTTT,CASATQVNEKLFF
TRBV7-9,TRBJ2-6,-,TGTGCCAGCAGCTTGGACAGCTCTGGGGCCAACGTCCTGACTTTC,CASSLDSSGANVLTF